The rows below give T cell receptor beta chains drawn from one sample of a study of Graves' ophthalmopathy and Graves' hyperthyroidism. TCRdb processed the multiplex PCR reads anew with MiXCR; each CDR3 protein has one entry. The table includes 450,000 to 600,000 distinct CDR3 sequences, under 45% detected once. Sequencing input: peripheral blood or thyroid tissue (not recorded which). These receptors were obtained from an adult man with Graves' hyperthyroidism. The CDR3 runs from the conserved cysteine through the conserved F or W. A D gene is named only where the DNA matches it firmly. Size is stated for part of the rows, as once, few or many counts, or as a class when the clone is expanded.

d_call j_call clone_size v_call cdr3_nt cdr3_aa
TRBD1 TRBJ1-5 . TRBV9 TGTGCCAGCAGCTTCGATGGACAGGGCCAGCCCCAGCATTTT CASSFDGQGQPQHF
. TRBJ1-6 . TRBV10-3 TGTGCCATCCATAGCGGGGGGAGCTCCTATAATTCACCCCTCCACTTT CAIHSGGSSYNSPLHF
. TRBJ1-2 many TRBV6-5 TGTGCCAGCAGTTCCGGGACGACTAACTATGGCTACACCTTC CASSSGTTNYGYTF
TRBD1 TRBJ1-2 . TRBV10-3 TGTGCCATCAATCCTTCCACTCCCGGGACAGGGGGCGCCAACTATGGCTACACCTTC CAINPSTPGTGGANYGYTF
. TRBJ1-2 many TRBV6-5 TGTGCCAGCAGTTACGACATGAATGGCTACACCTTC CASSYDMNGYTF
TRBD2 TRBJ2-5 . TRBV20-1 TGCAGTGCTAGACCACCGGGACTAGCGGGAGAGACCCAGTACTTC CSARPPGLAGETQYF
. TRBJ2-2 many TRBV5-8 TGTGCCAGCAGCTTGGTTCCCCAGGGGAACACCGGGGAGCTGTTTTTT CASSLVPQGNTGELFF
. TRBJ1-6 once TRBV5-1 TGCGCCAGCAGCTTGCCAGGGAACAATTCACCCCTCCACTTT CASSLPGNNSPLHF
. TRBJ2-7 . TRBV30 TGTGCCTGGAGTGGCTACTACGAGCAGTACTTC CAWSGYYEQYF
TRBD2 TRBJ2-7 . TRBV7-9 TGTGCCAGCAGCTCCCTGCCGGGACTAGCGGACTACGAGCAGTACTTC CASSSLPGLADYEQYF
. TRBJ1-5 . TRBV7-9 TGTGCCAGCACAGGGGAAGAGACCCAGCATTTT CASTGEETQHF
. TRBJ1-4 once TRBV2 TGTGCCAGCAGCCAAGATAATCGGGGAATTGGAAAACTGTCTTTT CASSQDNRGIGKLSF
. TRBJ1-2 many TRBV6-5 TGTGCCAGCGGGACCAGGGACTATGGCTACACCTTC CASGTRDYGYTF
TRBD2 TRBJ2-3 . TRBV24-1 TGTGCCAGCAGTATCGCGGGGGTGGATACGCAGTATTTT CASSIAGVDTQYF
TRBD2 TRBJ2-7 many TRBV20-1 TGCAGTGCTAGACTAGCGGGGAGGTTGGCCGAGCAGTACTTC CSARLAGRLAEQYF
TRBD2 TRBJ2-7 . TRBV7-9 TGTGCCAGCAGCTTAGGGACTGGCGGGAGCCAGGAGCAGTACTTC CASSLGTGGSQEQYF
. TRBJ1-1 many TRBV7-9 TGTGCCAGCAGCGCCTTGACAGGCATGAACACTGAAGCTTTCTTT CASSALTGMNTEAFF
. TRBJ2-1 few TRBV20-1 TGCAGTGCTAGAGATGCTGGACTGGGCTACAATGAGCAGTTCTTC CSARDAGLGYNEQFF
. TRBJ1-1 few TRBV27 TGTGCCAGCAGTCCCAGACAGGTTTCCCCCAAAGAAGCTTTCTTT CASSPRQVSPKEAFF
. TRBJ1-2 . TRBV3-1 TGTGCCAGCAGCCCTTTTCGGACTTCTGGCTACACCTTC CASSPFRTSGYTF
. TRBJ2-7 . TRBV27 TGTGCCTCCCGGGCAGGAAGTCTTGCCGGGGAGCAGTACTTC CASRAGSLAGEQYF
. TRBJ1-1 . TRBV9 TGTGCCAGCAGCGTTGACAGCCCGAACACTGAAGCTTTCTTT CASSVDSPNTEAFF
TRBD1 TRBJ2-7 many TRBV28 TGTGCCGTAGGGGACAGGCCCTACGAGCAGTACTTC CAVGDRPYEQYF
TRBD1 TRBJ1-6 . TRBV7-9 TGTGCCAGCAGCCCGGGACAGGGCCTGAATTCACCCCTCCACTTT CASSPGQGLNSPLHF
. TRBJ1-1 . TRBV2 TGTGCCAGCAGTGAAGCGGCTTTTGGGGCTTTCTTT CASSEAAFGAFF
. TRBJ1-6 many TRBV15 TGTGCCACCAGCAGCAATACGGTGGGACTCCCAAATTCACCCCTCCACTTT CATSSNTVGLPNSPLHF
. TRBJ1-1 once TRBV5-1 TGCGCCAGCAGCTCCTCGGTCTCTGGGGCCAACGTCCTGACTTTCTTT CASSSSVSGANVLTFF
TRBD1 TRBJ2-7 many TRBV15 TGTGCCACCAGCGACGGACAGGGTCACTCCTACGAGCAGTACTTC CATSDGQGHSYEQYF
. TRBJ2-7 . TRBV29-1 TGCAGCGTTGACCGGACAGACGACTACAATGAGCAGTACTTC CSVDRTDDYNEQYF
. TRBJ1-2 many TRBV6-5 TGTGCCAGCAGTAAGAGAAACTATGGCTACACCTTC CASSKRNYGYTF
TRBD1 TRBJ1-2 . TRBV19 TGTGCCAGTAATCTCCGGGACAGAAACTATGGCTACACCTTC CASNLRDRNYGYTF
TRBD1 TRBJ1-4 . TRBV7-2 TGTGCCAGCAGCTTCCGGGACAGGGGGACTGAAAAACTGTTTTTT CASSFRDRGTEKLFF
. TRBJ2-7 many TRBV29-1 TGCAGCGTTGAAGATGTCTACACGCTGAGCTCCTACGAGCAGTACTTC CSVEDVYTLSSYEQYF
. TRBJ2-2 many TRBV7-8 TGTGCCAGCAGCTTATTCGGGACTGGGGAGCTGTTTTTT CASSLFGTGELFF
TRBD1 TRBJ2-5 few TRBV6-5 TGTGCCAGCGGACAGGGCCAAGAGACCCAGTACTTC CASGQGQETQYF
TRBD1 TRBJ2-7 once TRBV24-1 TGTGCTAGCAAGGGGGCCAGCTACGAGCAGTACTTC CASKGASYEQYF
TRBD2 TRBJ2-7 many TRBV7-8 TGTGCCACAACGCTGGCTAGCGGATCCTACGAGCAGTACTTC CATTLASGSYEQYF
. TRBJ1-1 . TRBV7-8 . CASSFYICSARAGASNTEAFF
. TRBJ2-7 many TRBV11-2 TGTGCCAGCAGCTTAGGATGGGGGCCCTACGAGCAGTACTTC CASSLGWGPYEQYF
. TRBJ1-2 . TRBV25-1 TGTGCTCGACAGCTTTTGGACTATGGCTACACCTTC CARQLLDYGYTF
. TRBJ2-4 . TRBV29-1 TGCAGCGTTGATCAGGGAGCCAAAAACATTCAGTACTTC CSVDQGAKNIQYF
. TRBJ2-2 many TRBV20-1 TGCAGTGTCCTCAAATCCGGGGAGCTGTTTTTT CSVLKSGELFF
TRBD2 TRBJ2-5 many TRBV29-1 TGCAGCGTTGAGGCGGGACTAGAAGAGACCCAGTACTTC CSVEAGLEETQYF
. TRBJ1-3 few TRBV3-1 TGTGCCAGCAGCCAAGATCTAGGAAGAAACACCATATATTTT CASSQDLGRNTIYF
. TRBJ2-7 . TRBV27 TGTGCCAGCAGTAGGGGCACAACGGTGGACGAGCAGTACTTC CASSRGTTVDEQYF
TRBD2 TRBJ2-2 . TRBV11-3 TGTGCCAGCAGGAGGACTAGCGGGAGGCGAAAGAACACCGGGGAGCTGTTTTTT CASRRTSGRRKNTGELFF
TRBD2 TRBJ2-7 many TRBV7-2 TGTGCCAGCAGCCCCGGACTAGCCTCCTGGGAGCAGTACTTC CASSPGLASWEQYF
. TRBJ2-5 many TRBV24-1 TGTGCCACCAGTGATGACGACAGGACCCAGTACTTC CATSDDDRTQYF
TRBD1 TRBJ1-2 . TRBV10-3 TGTGCCAGCAGCCCGAGCCCGGGACAGGGATATGGCTACACCTTC CASSPSPGQGYGYTF
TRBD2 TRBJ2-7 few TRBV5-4 TGTGCCAGCAGCCCTGGACAGACTAGCGGGGGAAGCTACGAGCAGTACTTC CASSPGQTSGGSYEQYF
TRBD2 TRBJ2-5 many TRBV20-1 TGCAGTGCTGCCCCGGGACTAGCGGGACCAGGCGAGACCCAGTACTTC CSAAPGLAGPGETQYF